Listed below are T cell receptor beta chains from one sample, sequenced in a study of cytomegalovirus exposure and HLA in healthy donors. Data came from immunoSEQ multiplex PCR; TCRdb stores just in-frame clones and leaves some out. The repertoire table contains approximately 40,000 clones. The sequenced material came from PBMCs. Every receptor here comes from a human donor in good health. The CDR3 runs from the conserved cysteine through the conserved F or W. A D gene is named only where the DNA matches it firmly.

v_gene	j_gene	d_gene	len	CDR3aa	CDR3nt
TRBV5-6	TRBJ2-7	-	13	CASSLRSHYEQYF	TGTGCCAGCAGCTTGCGGAGTCACTACGAGCAGTACTTC
TRBV30	TRBJ1-2	-	13	CAWSVDLGVGYTF	TGTGCCTGGAGTGTAGATTTAGGGGTAGGCTACACCTTC
TRBV28	TRBJ2-1	-	12	CASSLDSREQFF	TGTGCCAGCAGTCTTGACAGTCGCGAGCAGTTCTTC
TRBV6-1	TRBJ2-2	-	16	CASSEAPPVNTGELFF	TGTGCCAGCAGTGAAGCACCCCCAGTAAACACCGGGGAGCTGTTTTTT
TRBV2	TRBJ1-1	-	14	CASRRGQTNTEAFF	TGTGCCAGCAGGAGAGGACAGACGAACACTGAAGCTTTCTTT
TRBV6-1	TRBJ1-6	TRBD1	16	CASSEEAGGFGSPLHF	TGTGCCAGCAGTGAAGAGGCAGGGGGCTTTGGTTCACCCCTACACTTT
TRBV19	TRBJ2-1	TRBD1	14	CASTRTGASNEQFF	TGTGCCAGTACCAGGACAGGGGCATCGAATGAGCAGTTCTTC
TRBV27	TRBJ1-2	-	13	CASSFGGGDGYTF	TGTGCCAGCAGCTTTGGGGGGGGAGATGGCTACACCTTC
TRBV9	TRBJ2-5	TRBD2	16	CASSVGGRRGEETQYF	TGTGCCAGCAGCGTAGGGGGTAGGCGGGGGGAAGAGACCCAGTACTTC
TRBV30	TRBJ1-2	-	16	CAWSPQTVIEGYGYTF	TGTGCCTGGAGCCCTCAGACAGTAATCGAAGGTTATGGCTACACCTTC
TRBV9	TRBJ2-2	TRBD2	18	CASSTPSGGSERPGELFF	TGTGCCAGCAGCACCCCTAGCGGGGGGTCCGAACGCCCCGGGGAGCTGTTTTTT
TRBV13	TRBJ2-7	TRBD1	15	CASSSRTGNSYEQYF	TGTGCCAGCAGCTCTCGGACAGGGAACTCCTACGAGCAGTACTTC
TRBV6-1	TRBJ2-3	-	12	CACTGSTDTQYF	TGTGCCTGCACAGGGAGCACAGATACGCAGTATTTT